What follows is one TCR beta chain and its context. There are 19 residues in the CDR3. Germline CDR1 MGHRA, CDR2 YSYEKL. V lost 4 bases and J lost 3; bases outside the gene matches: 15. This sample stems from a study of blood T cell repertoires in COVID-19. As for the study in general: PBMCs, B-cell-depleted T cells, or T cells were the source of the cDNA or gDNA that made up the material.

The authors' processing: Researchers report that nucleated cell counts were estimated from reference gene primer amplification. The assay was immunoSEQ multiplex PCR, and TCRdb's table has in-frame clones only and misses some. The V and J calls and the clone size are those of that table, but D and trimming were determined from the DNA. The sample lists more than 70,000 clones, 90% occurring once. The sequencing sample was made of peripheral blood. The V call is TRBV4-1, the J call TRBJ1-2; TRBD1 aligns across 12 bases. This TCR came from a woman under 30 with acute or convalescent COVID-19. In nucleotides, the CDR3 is TGCGCCAGCAGCCCCCGTCCCGGGACAGGGGGCGAAGGGGACTATGGCTACACCTTC. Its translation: CASSPRPGTGGEGDYGYTF.